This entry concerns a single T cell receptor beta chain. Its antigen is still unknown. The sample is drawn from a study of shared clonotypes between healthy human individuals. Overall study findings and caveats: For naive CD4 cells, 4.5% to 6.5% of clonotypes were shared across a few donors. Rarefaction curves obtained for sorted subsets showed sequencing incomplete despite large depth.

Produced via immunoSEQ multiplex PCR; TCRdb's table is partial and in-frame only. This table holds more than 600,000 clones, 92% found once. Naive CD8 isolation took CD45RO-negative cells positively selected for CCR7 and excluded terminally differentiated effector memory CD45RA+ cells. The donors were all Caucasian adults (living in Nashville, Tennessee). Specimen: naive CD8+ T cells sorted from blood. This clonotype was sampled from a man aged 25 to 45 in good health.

CDR3 protein: CSAKRSNEQFF. CDR3 bases: TGCAGTGCTAAAAGGTCTAATGAGCAGTTCTTC. V is TRBV20-1 and J is TRBJ2-1; no clear D gene. The V end lost 4 bases, the J end lost 7 bases, and 8 bases lay between the germline ends. Per germline, CDR1 DFQATT and CDR2 SNEGSKA (reference sequence). There are 11 residues in the CDR3.